Here is one T cell receptor (beta chain) with its context. Amplification targeted TCR beta CDR3 regions from RNA transcripts. The TCR CDR3 was amplified in a first-round RT-PCR using the HTBI primer set. TCRdb re-derived calls from the multiplex PCR reads in MiXCR, one entry per CDR3 protein. Counted here are over 250,000 distinct CDR3 sequences, 15% to 20% occurring once; the ten biggest clones make up over 45%. The sample is drawn from a study of T cells in Graves' hyperthyroidism and ophthalmopathy. This CDR3 region has 14 residues. V dropped 8 bases and J dropped 6; count of bases not matched to a gene: 7.

J is TRBJ2-2 and V is TRBV12-3 or TRBV12-4; 9 bases line up with TRBD1. The sequenced material came from blood. The TCR was taken from a woman aged 55-70 years with Graves' ophthalmopathy. The CDR3 reads CASVRTGVAGELFF. CDR3 bases: TGTGCCAGCGTGAGGACAGGGGTGGCCGGGGAGCTGTTTTTT.